This TCR beta chain comes out of a study of beta chain features in type 1 diabetes. J was trimmed by 7 bases and V by 1 base; bases with no gene match: 8. The CDR3 is made up of 16 amino acids. CDR1 GTSNPN and CDR2 SVGIG come from the germline V gene (reference sequence). The entirety of the isolated RNA underwent reverse transcription, so expressed TCRB transcripts were sequenced. This table comes from immunoSEQ multiplex PCR, and its TCRdb copy is limited to in-frame clones, with some not included. The sample lists 680,000 or so clones, roughly 12% occurring once. The study's findings and limits: The VDJ junctions of type 1 diabetes patients carried fewer insertions and more deletions. TCRB CDR3 length was moderately but significantly reduced in all four CD4+ subsets of Type 1 diabetes patients.

Note on this clone: As yet, its antigen is unknown.

Source material: naive CD4+ T cells from blood. The chain carries TRBV30 and TRBJ1-5; 12 positions agree with TRBD1. The source is a man younger than 30 with type 1 diabetes. The CDR3 DNA reads TGTGCCTGGAGTGGCACCGGGACAGGGGGCAGGCAGCCCCAGCATTTT. Protein: CAWSGTGTGGRQPQHF.